Sequencing of this TCR beta chain was carried out in a study of glioma-infiltrating T cells. Study-level results: Non-neoplastic patients had below-expected tissue-blood divergence, while all gliomas exceeded expectation. Very few CDR3 sequences were shared between tissue and blood.

The iRepertoire nested amplicon-rescue multiplex PCR amplified TCR alpha and beta CDR3s from RNA. For one-step reverse transcription and amplification, about 85-400 ng of tissue mRNA or PBMC total RNA was used. MiXCR, run by TCRdb on the multiplex PCR reads, gives a single entry per CDR3 protein. The sample gives 170,000 or so distinct CDR3 sequences, roughly 45% of which show up once; around 4.9% is in the top ten. As regards this clonotype: The target antigen is unknown.

Per germline, CDR1 DFQATT and CDR2 SNEGSKA (reference sequence). This CDR3 has 16 residues. V was shortened by 5 bases and J by 0 bases, with 19 bases between the two germline ends. The chain couples TRBV20-1 to TRBJ1-1; D not resolved. Sequences were obtained from glioma tissue, nonneoplastic brain tissue, or PBMCs (not recorded which). This TCR was recovered from a human donor with low-grade glioma or glioblastoma, undergoing nonglioma brain surgery, or in good health (not recorded which). CDR3 sequence reads: CSASRIHRSMNTEAFF. In DNA, the CDR3 is TGCAGTGCTTCCCGCATCCACCGATCCATGAACACTGAAGCTTTCTTT.